The clone carrying this T cell receptor beta chain was seen a handful of times. No antigen is known for it. Isolation yielded PBMCs, at least 7 million per sample, in every case. Samples each had at least 5 micrograms of total RNA extracted. The data originate from a study of blood T cells in healthy people across ages. For the study at large: Per two T cells, template switching captured roughly one barcoded beta molecule. Overall study results and limits: Changes in expanded clonotypes were possibly confounded, as the CMV status of donors was unknown.

Combining a sample-barcoded 5' primer with a J-beta primer mix, a second PCR ran for roughly 7 to 11 cycles. TCRdb passed the 5' RACE reads through MiXCR, listing each CDR3 protein once. The table has roughly 1,000,000 distinct CDR3 sequences, roughly a quarter seen once. Germline V gene lookup returns CDR1 SQVTM and CDR2 ANQGSEA. This CDR3 contains 14 residues. With V trimmed by 2 bases and J by 5 bases, 8 bases remained unmatched. This sample was shared with a second study, whose subject was T cells of mothers and their children.

V and J are TRBV29-1 and TRBJ2-5; 7 bases are a match to TRBD2. The receptor was derived from a girl aged 2 to 10 in good health. Specimen: blood. The CDR3 spells CSVETYNSGETQYF. CDR3 nucleotide sequence: TGCAGCGTTGAAACATACAATAGCGGGGAGACCCAGTACTTC. The full variable domain, its missing parts supplied by reference TRBV29-1 and TRBJ2-5, is SAVISQKPSRDICQRGTSLTIQCQVDSQVTMMFWYRQQPGQSLTLIATANQGSEATYESGFVIDKFPISRPNLTFSTLTVSNMSPEDSSIYLCSVETYNSGETQYFGPGTRLLVL.